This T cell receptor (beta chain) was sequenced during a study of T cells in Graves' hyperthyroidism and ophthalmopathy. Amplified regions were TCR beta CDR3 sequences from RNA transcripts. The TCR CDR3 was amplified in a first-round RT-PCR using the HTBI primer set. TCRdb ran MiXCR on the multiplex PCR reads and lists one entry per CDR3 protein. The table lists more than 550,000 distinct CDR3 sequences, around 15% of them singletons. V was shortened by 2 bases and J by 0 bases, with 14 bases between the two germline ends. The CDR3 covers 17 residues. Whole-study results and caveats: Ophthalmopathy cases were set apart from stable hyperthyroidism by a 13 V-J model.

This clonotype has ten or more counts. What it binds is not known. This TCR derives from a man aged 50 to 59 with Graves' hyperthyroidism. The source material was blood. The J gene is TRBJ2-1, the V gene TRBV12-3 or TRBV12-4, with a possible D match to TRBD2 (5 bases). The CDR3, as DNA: TGTGCCAGCAGTTTATTTCAAGGACTGAGCTCCTACAATGAGCAGTTCTTC. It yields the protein CASSLFQGLSSYNEQFF.